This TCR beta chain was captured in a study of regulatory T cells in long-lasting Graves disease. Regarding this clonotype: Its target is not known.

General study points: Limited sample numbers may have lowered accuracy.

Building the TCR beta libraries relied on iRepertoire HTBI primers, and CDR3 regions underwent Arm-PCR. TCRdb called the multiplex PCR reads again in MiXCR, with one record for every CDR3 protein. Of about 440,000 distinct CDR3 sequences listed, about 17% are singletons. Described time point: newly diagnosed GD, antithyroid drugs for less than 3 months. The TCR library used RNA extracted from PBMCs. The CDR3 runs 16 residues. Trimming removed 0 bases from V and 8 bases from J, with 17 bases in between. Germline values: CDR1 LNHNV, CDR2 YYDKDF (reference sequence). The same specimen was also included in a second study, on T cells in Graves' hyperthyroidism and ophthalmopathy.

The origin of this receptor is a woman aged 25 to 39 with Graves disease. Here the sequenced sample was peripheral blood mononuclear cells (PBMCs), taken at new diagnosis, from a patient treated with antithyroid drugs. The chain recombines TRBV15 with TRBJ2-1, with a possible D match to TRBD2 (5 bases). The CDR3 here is CATSRDRQPHGDEQFF. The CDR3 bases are TGTGCCACCAGCAGAGACCGGCAGCCCCACGGGGATGAGCAGTTCTTC.